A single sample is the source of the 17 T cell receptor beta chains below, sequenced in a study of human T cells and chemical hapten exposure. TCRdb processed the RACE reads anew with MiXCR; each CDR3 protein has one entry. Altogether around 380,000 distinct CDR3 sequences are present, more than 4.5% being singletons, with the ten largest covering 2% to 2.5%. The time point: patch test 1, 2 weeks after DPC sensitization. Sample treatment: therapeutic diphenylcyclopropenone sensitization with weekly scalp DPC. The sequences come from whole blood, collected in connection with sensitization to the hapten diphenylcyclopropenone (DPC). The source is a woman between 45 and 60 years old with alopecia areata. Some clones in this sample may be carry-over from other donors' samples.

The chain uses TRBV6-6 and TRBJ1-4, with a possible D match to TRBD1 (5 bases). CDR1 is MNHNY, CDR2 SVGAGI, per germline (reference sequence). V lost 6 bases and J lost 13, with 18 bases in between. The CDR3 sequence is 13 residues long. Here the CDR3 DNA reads TGTGCCAGCAGATCCGGGGGTTCGGGGAGACTGTTTTTT. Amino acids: CASRSGGSGRLFF.

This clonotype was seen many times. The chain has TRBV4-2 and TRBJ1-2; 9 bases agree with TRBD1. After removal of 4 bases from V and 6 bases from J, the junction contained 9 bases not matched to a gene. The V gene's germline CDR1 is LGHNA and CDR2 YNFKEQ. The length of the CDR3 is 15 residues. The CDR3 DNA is TGTGCCAGCAGCCCCGGGACAGGGACATTCGATGGCTACACCTTC. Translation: CASSPGTGTFDGYTF.

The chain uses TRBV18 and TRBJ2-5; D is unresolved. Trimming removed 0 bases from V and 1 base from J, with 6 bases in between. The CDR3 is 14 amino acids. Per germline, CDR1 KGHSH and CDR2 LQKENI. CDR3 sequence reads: CASSPPIVQETQYF. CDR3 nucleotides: TGTGCCAGCTCACCACCCATAGTCCAAGAGACCCAGTACTTC.

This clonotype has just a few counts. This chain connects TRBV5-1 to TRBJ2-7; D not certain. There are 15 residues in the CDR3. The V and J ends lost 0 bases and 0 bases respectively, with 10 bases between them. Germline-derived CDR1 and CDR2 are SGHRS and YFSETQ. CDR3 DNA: TGCGCCAGCAGCTTGGAAGGGTCTAGCTCCTACGAGCAGTACTTC. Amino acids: CASSLEGSSSYEQYF.

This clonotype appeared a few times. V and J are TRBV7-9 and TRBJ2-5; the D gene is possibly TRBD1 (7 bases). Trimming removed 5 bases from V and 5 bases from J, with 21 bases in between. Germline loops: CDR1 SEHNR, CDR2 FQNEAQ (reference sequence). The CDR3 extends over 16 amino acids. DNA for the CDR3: TGTGCCAGCAGCCTGGTACTGGGCAGGGGGGTGGAGACCCAGTACTTC. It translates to CASSLVLGRGVETQYF.

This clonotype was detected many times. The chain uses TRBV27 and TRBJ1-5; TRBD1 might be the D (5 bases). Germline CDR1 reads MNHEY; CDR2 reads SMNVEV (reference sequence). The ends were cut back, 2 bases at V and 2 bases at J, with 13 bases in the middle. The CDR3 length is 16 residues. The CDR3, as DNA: TGTGCCAGCAGTTTAAGGGCAGGGCTACGCAATCAGCCCCAGCATTTT. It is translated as CASSLRAGLRNQPQHF.

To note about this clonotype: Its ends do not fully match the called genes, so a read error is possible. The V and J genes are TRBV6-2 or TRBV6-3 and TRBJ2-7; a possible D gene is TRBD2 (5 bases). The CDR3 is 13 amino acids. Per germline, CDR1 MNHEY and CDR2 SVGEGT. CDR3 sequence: CATSYGGGVEQYF. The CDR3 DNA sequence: TGTGCCACCAGTTACGGAGGTGGGGTCGAGCAGTACTTC.

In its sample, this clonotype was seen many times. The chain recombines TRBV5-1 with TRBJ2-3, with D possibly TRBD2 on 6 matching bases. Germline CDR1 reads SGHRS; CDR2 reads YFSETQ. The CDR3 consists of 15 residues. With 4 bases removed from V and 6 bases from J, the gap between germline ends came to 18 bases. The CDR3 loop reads CASSRDSPDTDTQYF. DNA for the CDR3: TGCGCCAGCAGCAGGGACTCACCGGATACGGATACGCAGTATTTT.

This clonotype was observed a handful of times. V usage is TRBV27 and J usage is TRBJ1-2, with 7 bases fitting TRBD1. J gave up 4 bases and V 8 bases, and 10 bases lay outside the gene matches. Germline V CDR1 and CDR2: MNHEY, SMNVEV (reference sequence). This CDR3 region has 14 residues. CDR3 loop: CASRVGTASYGYTF. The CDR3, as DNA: TGTGCCAGCCGTGTCGGGACAGCCTCCTATGGCTACACCTTC.

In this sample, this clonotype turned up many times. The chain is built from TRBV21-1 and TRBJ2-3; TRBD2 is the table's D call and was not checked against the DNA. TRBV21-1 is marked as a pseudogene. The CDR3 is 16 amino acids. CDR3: CASSKGLAGGADTQYF. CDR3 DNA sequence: TGTGCCAGCAGCAAGGGGCTAGCGGGAGGTGCGGATACGCAGTATTTT.

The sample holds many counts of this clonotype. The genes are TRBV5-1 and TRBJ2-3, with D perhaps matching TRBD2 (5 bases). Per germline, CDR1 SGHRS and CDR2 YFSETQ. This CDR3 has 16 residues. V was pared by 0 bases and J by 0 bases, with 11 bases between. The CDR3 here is CASSLELAGSTDTQYF. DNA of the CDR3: TGCGCCAGCAGCTTGGAGCTAGCAGGTAGCACAGATACGCAGTATTTT.

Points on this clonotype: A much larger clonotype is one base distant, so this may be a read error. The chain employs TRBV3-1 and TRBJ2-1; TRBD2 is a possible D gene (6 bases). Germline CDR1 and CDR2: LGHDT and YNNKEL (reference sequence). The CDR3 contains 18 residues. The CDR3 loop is CASSQEKGGDDFYKEQFF. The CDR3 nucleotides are TGTGCCAGCAGCCAAGAGAAAGGCGGGGACGATTTCTACAAAGAGCAGTTCTTC.

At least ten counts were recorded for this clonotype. CDR3 residues: CSAREGGRNEQFF. Written as DNA, the CDR3 is TGCAGTGCTAGAGAGGGGGGGCGAAATGAGCAGTTCTTC. V and J are TRBV20-1 and TRBJ2-1; the D gene is possibly TRBD2 (7 bases). Germline V gene sequence: CDR1 DFQATT, CDR2 SNEGSKA (reference sequence). This CDR3 comprises 13 residues. V was shortened by 0 bases and J by 7 bases, with 10 bases between the two germline ends.

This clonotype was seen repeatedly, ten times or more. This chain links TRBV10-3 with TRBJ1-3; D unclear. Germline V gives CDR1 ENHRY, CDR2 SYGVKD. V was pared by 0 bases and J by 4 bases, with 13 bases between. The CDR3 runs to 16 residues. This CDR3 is CAISESERLKGNTIYF. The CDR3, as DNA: TGTGCCATCAGTGAGTCTGAGAGGTTGAAGGGAAACACCATATATTTT.

The DNA of the CDR3 is TGTGCCAGCAGTCCGACAGGGGCCCCTCAAGAGACCCAGTACTTC. It translates to CASSPTGAPQETQYF. V gene TRBV6-1 combines with J gene TRBJ2-5, with 8 bases fitting TRBD1. CDR3 size: 15 residues. The germline V gene has CDR1 MNHNS and CDR2 SASEGT. J was trimmed by 2 bases and V by 5 bases; bases with no gene match: 7.

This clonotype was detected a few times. CDR3 bases: TGCAGCGTCTCCCAAGGGACGGGACCCTACGAGCAGTACTTC. This encodes CSVSQGTGPYEQYF. This rearrangement joins TRBV29-1 to TRBJ2-7; TRBD1 or TRBD2 may be the D gene (5 bases each). V lost 6 bases to trimming and J lost 2 bases, with 17 bases between them. The germline gives CDR1 SQVTM, CDR2 ANQGSEA. The CDR3 is 14 amino acids.

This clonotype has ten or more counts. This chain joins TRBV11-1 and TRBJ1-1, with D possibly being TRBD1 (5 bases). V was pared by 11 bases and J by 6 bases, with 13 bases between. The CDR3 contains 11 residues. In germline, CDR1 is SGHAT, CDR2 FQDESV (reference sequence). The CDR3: CAGGTGPEAFF. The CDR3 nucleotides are TGTGCCGGGGGTACGGGCCCTGAAGCTTTCTTT.